Listed here are 32 T cell receptor beta chains from one sample, sequenced in a study of cytomegalovirus exposure and HLA in healthy donors. The PCR used 60 Vbeta and 13 Jbeta primers. Only in-frame clones appear in the TCRdb table, and some are missing; sequencing was by immunoSEQ multiplex PCR. The sample records roughly 190,000 clones, 80% to 90% being singletons. Sequenced material: PBMCs. Receptors were obtained from a man between 40 and 49 years old in good health and CMV-seropositive.

The table lists this clone with a few counts. The chain employs TRBV7-2 and TRBJ1-2, with 11 positions matching TRBD1. The CDR3 contains 15 residues. V lost 3 bases to trimming and J lost 6 bases; unmatched junction nucleotides: 6. Germline V CDR1 and CDR2: SGHTA, FQGNSA. CDR3 bases: TGTGCCAGCAGCTTGGACAGGGGGCCCTCCAATGGCTACACCTTC. This sequence encodes CASSLDRGPSNGYTF.

Written as DNA, the CDR3 is TGTGCCAGTGGAGGCCCGGGCAATCAGCCCCAGCATTTT. This gives the protein CASGGPGNQPQHF. V is TRBV28 and J is TRBJ1-5, with D unresolved. V shed 9 bases and J shed 2 bases, with 11 bases lying between them. The CDR3 is 13 residues long. Germline lookup yields CDR1 MDHEN and CDR2 SYDVKM.

This clone came up once. The V gene is TRBV9, the J gene TRBJ1-3; TRBD1 agrees at 7 bases. V lost 0 bases, J lost 3 bases, and 6 bases stayed unmatched. This CDR3 comprises 16 residues. CDR1 is SGDLS, CDR2 YYNGEE, per germline. The CDR3 is CASSVGTGSGGNTIYF. The CDR3 region has the DNA TGTGCCAGCAGCGTAGGGACAGGATCGGGTGGAAACACCATATATTTT.

In this sample, this clone turned up once. The chain uses TRBV7-9 and TRBJ2-1; TRBD2 agrees at 10 bases. J gave up 8 bases and V 4 bases, and 17 bases lay outside the gene matches. The length of the CDR3 is 18 residues. Germline CDR1 and CDR2: SEHNR and FQNEAQ (reference sequence). DNA of the CDR3: TGTGCCAGCAGCTCCCCGGGACAGTTTCTAGCGGGAGAAGATGAGCAGTTCTTC. It encodes CASSSPGQFLAGEDEQFF.

The genes are TRBV5-1 and TRBJ1-2, with D maybe TRBD1 (6 bases). Between the trimmed V and J ends, which lost 6 bases and 4 bases, there was a span of 16 bases. Per the germline V gene, CDR1 is SGHRS and CDR2 is YFSETQ. There are 14 residues in the CDR3. Here the CDR3 reads CASTPATGSYGYTF. CDR3 bases: TGCGCCAGCACCCCTGCAACAGGGTCCTATGGCTACACCTTC.

This chain joins TRBV9 and TRBJ2-7, with TRBD2 matching 7 bases. CDR3 length equals 14 residues. The V gene end was trimmed by 0 bases and the J gene end by 3 bases; junction bases not matched to a gene: 3. Germline assignment: CDR1 SGDLS and CDR2 YYNGEE. CDR3 in amino acids: CASSVAAGDYEQYF. The CDR3 DNA follows: TGTGCCAGCAGCGTAGCTGCGGGAGACTACGAGCAGTACTTC.

This clone showed up just once. The chain uses TRBV5-1 and TRBJ2-2; possible D gene TRBD1, 5 bases. Germline CDR1 and CDR2: SGHRS and YFSETQ. The CDR3 contains 15 residues. Trimming shortened V by 0 bases and J by 3 bases, and 9 bases separated the two germline ends. The CDR3 region has the DNA TGCGCCAGCAGCTTGGAATACAGGTACACCGGGGAGCTGTTTTTT. As protein: CASSLEYRYTGELFF.

The gene calls are TRBV4-1 and TRBJ1-3; no definite D call. V shed 0 bases and J shed 4 bases, with 13 bases lying between them. Germline lookup yields CDR1 MGHRA and CDR2 YSYEKL. CDR3 length: 16 amino acids. In DNA form, the CDR3 reads TGCGCCAGCAGCCAAGATAGGCCAGCGGGGGGAAACACCATATATTTT. Translation: CASSQDRPAGGNTIYF.

The genes are TRBV27 and TRBJ2-1; D is possibly TRBD2 (5 bases). The CDR3 spans 14 residues. Germline V CDR1 and CDR2: MNHEY, SMNVEV (reference sequence). V was cut by 3 bases and J by 8 bases, with 14 bases left in between. CDR3 sequence reads: CASSFSLVSDEQFF. Written as DNA, the CDR3 is TGTGCCAGCAGTTTCTCACTAGTAAGCGATGAGCAGTTCTTC.

Only one count was recorded for this clone. The V call is TRBV9, the J call TRBJ2-1; a possible D gene is TRBD1 (6 bases). Germline assignment: CDR1 SGDLS and CDR2 YYNGEE. The V end lost 3 bases, the J end lost 3 bases, and 10 bases lay between the germline ends. This CDR3 contains 14 residues. The CDR3 DNA sequence: TGTGCCAGCAGCGCGGGACATCGCTACAATGAGCAGTTCTTC. Its protein is CASSAGHRYNEQFF.

The rearrangement links TRBV7-2 to TRBJ2-7, with TRBD1 as a possible D gene (5 bases). CDR3 length equals 15 residues. The germline V gene has CDR1 SGHTA and CDR2 FQGNSA. The V end was cut by 5 bases, the J end by 4 bases, with 18 bases between. The DNA for the CDR3 is TGTGCCAGCAGCCTCGGTGGGGCAATGGGTTACGAGCAGTACTTC. Translating it yields CASSLGGAMGYEQYF.

The chain is built from TRBV28 and TRBJ2-7; D possibly corresponds to TRBD2 (6 bases). Per the germline V gene, CDR1 is MDHEN and CDR2 is SYDVKM. CDR3 length: 15 residues. The V and J ends lost 1 base and 6 bases respectively, with 16 bases between them. DNA for the CDR3: TGTGCCAGCAGTTTATTGGGGAGGATTGACGGCGAGCAGTACTTC. Its translation: CASSLLGRIDGEQYF.

The rearrangement joins TRBV5-1 to TRBJ2-7; perhaps TRBD1 as D (6 bases). The V and J ends lost 4 bases and 2 bases respectively, with 13 bases between them. CDR1 and CDR2 (germline): SGHRS, YFSETQ. There are 14 residues in the CDR3. CDR3 loop: CASSPRTATYEQYF. The CDR3 DNA follows: TGCGCCAGCAGCCCCCGGACAGCCACCTACGAGCAGTACTTC.

V is TRBV30 and J is TRBJ2-2, with D possibly TRBD1 on 6 matching bases. The CDR3 extends over 13 amino acids. CDR1 and CDR2 (germline): GTSNPN, SVGIG (reference sequence). Trimming cost V 0 bases and J 7 bases, with 9 bases left between them. The DNA for the CDR3 is TGTGCCTGGAGTGTACAGGGTGGCGGGGAGCTGTTTTTT. This encodes CAWSVQGGGELFF.

The chain joins TRBV6-5 to TRBJ1-2; no clear D. In germline, CDR1 is MNHEY, CDR2 SVGAGI. The CDR3 sequence is 14 residues long. V dropped 8 bases and J dropped 7 bases, with 20 bases sitting between them. The CDR3 DNA reads as TGTGCCAGCCATCCGGGCGCTAGCTATGGTGGCTACACCTTC. This gives the protein CASHPGASYGGYTF.

This rearrangement joins TRBV2 to TRBJ2-3; TRBD1 aligns across 9 bases. The germline V gene has CDR1 SNHLY and CDR2 FYNNEI. The trim removed 5 bases at V and 1 base at J, leaving 1 base unmatched. This CDR3 region has 14 residues. The DNA of the CDR3 is TGTGCCAGCAGTAGACAGGGGGGCACAGATACGCAGTATTTT. Its protein product is CASSRQGGTDTQYF. Using reference TRBV2 and TRBJ2-3 for the parts outside the CDR3, the full variable domain is EPEVTQTPSHQVTQMGQEVILRCVPISNHLYFYWYRQILGQKVEFLVSFYNNEISEKSEIFDDQFSVERPDGSNFTLKIRSTKLEDSAMYFCASSRQGGTDTQYFGPGTRLTVL.

The chain's CDR3 is CAMASGLAGAEQYF. CDR3 DNA sequence: TGTGCCATGGCCTCAGGACTAGCGGGAGCCGAGCAGTACTTC. This sequence joins TRBV10-3 and TRBJ2-7, with TRBD2 matching 13 bases. In germline, CDR1 is ENHRY, CDR2 SYGVKD. V lost 9 bases to trimming and J lost 6 bases; unmatched junction nucleotides: 8. The CDR3 runs 14 residues.

The chain recombines TRBV7-2 with TRBJ2-5; no definite D call. The germline V gene has CDR1 SGHTA and CDR2 FQGNSA. V lost 6 bases to trimming and J lost 0 bases, with 8 bases between them. The length of the CDR3 is 13 residues. CDR3 DNA sequence: TGTGCCAGCAGTAGGCAGGACCAAGAGACCCAGTACTTC. Residues: CASSRQDQETQYF.

CDR3 sequence reads: CASRGQGAGQPQHF. The CDR3 DNA reads TGTGCCAGCAGGGGACAGGGGGCAGGTCAGCCCCAGCATTTT. The chain links TRBV19 to TRBJ1-5, with TRBD1 matching 12 bases. The V segment lost 9 bases and the J segment 6 bases; nucleotides outside the gene matches: 6. Germline V gives CDR1 LNHDA, CDR2 SQIVND (reference sequence). The CDR3 contains 14 residues.

This chain connects TRBV7-2 to TRBJ2-2; the D gene is possibly TRBD1 (6 bases). Germline-derived CDR1 and CDR2 are SGHTA and FQGNSA. The CDR3 length is 15 residues. V was shortened by 7 bases and J by 4 bases, with 16 bases between the two germline ends. The CDR3 nucleotides read TGTGCCAGCACCTTGGGACACTTGGGCACCGGGGAGCTGTTTTTT. This sequence encodes CASTLGHLGTGELFF.

V is TRBV6-1 and J is TRBJ2-1, with 9 bases identical to TRBD1. The germline V gene has CDR1 MNHNS and CDR2 SASEGT. The CDR3 extends over 14 amino acids. J was trimmed by 2 bases and V by 6 bases; bases with no gene match: 2. In DNA form, the CDR3 reads TGTGCCAGCAGCCGGGACAGGGCCTACAATGAGCAGTTCTTC. It specifies CASSRDRAYNEQFF.

In nucleotides, the CDR3 is TGTGCCAGCAGTACTTGGACAGGGAGCAATCAGCCCCAGCATTTT. Amino acid sequence: CASSTWTGSNQPQHF. The rearrangement links TRBV28 to TRBJ1-5; the match to TRBD1 covers 8 bases. This CDR3 spans 15 amino acids. Germline CDR1 is MDHEN and CDR2 is SYDVKM. The V gene end was trimmed by 5 bases and the J gene end by 1 base; junction bases not matched to a gene: 4.

The chain combines TRBV27 with TRBJ1-3, with a possible D match to TRBD1 (5 bases). In germline, CDR1 is MNHEY, CDR2 SMNVEV (reference sequence). V was shortened by 6 bases and J by 4 bases, with 16 bases between the two germline ends. The CDR3 is 15 amino acids. CDR3 DNA: TGTGCCAGCAGCTATTCAGGGATCGCCGGAAACACCATATATTTT. Protein: CASSYSGIAGNTIYF.

The genes are TRBV6-5 and TRBJ2-5, with D unresolved. Trimming took 2 bases from V and 9 from J, leaving 19 bases between them. CDR1 is MNHEY and CDR2 is SVGAGI in the germline V gene. The CDR3 sequence is 15 residues long. Here the CDR3 DNA reads TGTGCCAGCAGTTACCTGGCGAGTAGTCGGGTAGCCCAGTACTTC. Encoded protein: CASSYLASSRVAQYF.

The rearrangement links TRBV2 to TRBJ2-3; 10 positions match TRBD2. This CDR3 spans 16 amino acids. V trimming: 7 bases; J trimming: 6 bases; junction bases outside the gene matches: 13. CDR1 and CDR2 from the germline V gene are SNHLY and FYNNEI. Here the CDR3 reads CASMGLASRGGDTQYF. CDR3 coding DNA: TGTGCCAGCATGGGACTAGCGTCCCGAGGGGGGGATACGCAGTATTTT.

The rearrangement joins TRBV5-1 to TRBJ1-2; the D gene is possibly TRBD1 (5 bases). Looked up from germline, CDR1 is SGHRS and CDR2 is YFSETQ. Trimming shortened V by 0 bases and J by 6 bases, and 9 bases separated the two germline ends. CDR3 length: 13 amino acids. The CDR3 nucleotides are TGCGCCAGCAGCTTGGGGGGGGGAGATGGCTACACCTTC. Translating gives CASSLGGGDGYTF.

This clone was detected only once. The genes are TRBV5-4 and TRBJ2-2; 12 bases align to TRBD2. Trimming took 3 bases from V and 4 from J; bases not matched to a gene: 7. Per germline, CDR1 SGHNT and CDR2 YYREEE (reference sequence). This CDR3 region has 17 residues. The CDR3, as DNA: TGTGCCAGCAGCTCTCCTAGCGGGAGGGCGGGCACCGGGGAGCTGTTTTTT. Protein sequence: CASSSPSGRAGTGELFF. Drawing the rest from reference TRBV5-4 and TRBJ2-2, the complete variable domain is ETGVTQSPTHLIKTRGQQVTLRCSSQSGHNTVSWYQQALGQGPQFIFQYYREEENGRGNFPPRFSGLQFPNYSSELNVNALELDDSALYLCASSSPSGRAGTGELFFGEGSRLTVL.

This rearrangement joins TRBV4-1 to TRBJ1-2; D is ambiguous. V shed 4 bases and J shed 4 bases, with 16 bases lying between them. The CDR3 loop spans 15 amino acids. Germline V gene lookup returns CDR1 MGHRA and CDR2 YSYEKL. The CDR3 spells CASSLNPAEVYGYTF. Written as DNA, the CDR3 is TGCGCCAGCAGCCTTAACCCAGCGGAAGTCTATGGCTACACCTTC.

V gene TRBV28 combines with J gene TRBJ2-3; D possibly corresponds to TRBD1 (5 bases). Per germline, CDR1 MDHEN and CDR2 SYDVKM. The CDR3 covers 15 residues. Trimming shortened V by 10 bases and J by 2 bases, and 19 bases separated the two germline ends. The CDR3 loop is CATNQGAIYTDTQYF. The CDR3 DNA reads as TGTGCCACCAACCAAGGGGCGATTTACACAGATACGCAGTATTTT.

The CDR3 region is CASKPASGRRETQYF. The CDR3 DNA follows: TGTGCCAGCAAGCCTGCTAGCGGCCGGAGGGAGACCCAGTACTTC. The rearrangement links TRBV19 to TRBJ2-5; 7 bases agree with TRBD2. Per the germline V gene, CDR1 is LNHDA and CDR2 is SQIVND (reference sequence). The ends lost 9 bases at V and 5 bases at J; junction bases unmatched: 15. The CDR3 extends over 15 amino acids.

CDR3 DNA: TGTGCCAGCAGCCCCCGGCCCGAGGCCTCTGGAAACACCATATATTTT. Translation gives CASSPRPEASGNTIYF. The rearrangement joins TRBV7-9 to TRBJ1-3; D is uncertain. Germline V lookup: CDR1 SEHNR, CDR2 FQNEAQ (reference sequence). This CDR3 contains 16 residues. V shed 5 bases and J shed 0 bases, with 14 bases lying between them.

The rearrangement joins TRBV30 to TRBJ2-7; D is perhaps TRBD1 (5 bases). This CDR3 is 14 amino acids long. Germline-derived CDR1 and CDR2 are GTSNPN and SVGIG (reference sequence). V was trimmed by 8 bases and J by 0 bases, leaving 17 bases between them. CDR3 in DNA: TGTGCCGGCCATACAGGTGTTTCCTCCTACGAGCAGTACTTC. Protein product: CAGHTGVSSYEQYF.